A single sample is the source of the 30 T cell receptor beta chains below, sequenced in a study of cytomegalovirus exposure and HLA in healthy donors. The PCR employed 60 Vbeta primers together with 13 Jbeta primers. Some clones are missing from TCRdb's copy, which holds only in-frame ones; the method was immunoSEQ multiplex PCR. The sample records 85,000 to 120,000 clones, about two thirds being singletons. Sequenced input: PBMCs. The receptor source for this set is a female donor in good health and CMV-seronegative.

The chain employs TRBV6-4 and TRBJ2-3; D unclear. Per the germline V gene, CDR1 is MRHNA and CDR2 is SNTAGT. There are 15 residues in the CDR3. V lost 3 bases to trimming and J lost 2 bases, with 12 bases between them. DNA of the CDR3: TGTGCCAGCAGTGATGGCGCGGCGGACACAGATACGCAGTATTTT. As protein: CASSDGAADTDTQYF.

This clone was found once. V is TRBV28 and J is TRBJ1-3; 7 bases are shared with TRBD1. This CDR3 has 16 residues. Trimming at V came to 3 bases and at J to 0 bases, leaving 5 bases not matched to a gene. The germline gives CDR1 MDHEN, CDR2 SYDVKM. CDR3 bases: TGTGCCAGCAGTTTTAGTCAGGGGGGCTCTGGAAACACCATATATTTT. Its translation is CASSFSQGGSGNTIYF.

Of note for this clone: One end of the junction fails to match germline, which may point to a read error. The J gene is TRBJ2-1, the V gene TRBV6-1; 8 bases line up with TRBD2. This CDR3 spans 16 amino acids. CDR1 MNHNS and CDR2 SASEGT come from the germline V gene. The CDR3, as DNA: TGTGCCAGCCGTGAACATGGACTAGCACCCTACAATGAGCAGTTCTTC. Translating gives CASREHGLAPYNEQFF.

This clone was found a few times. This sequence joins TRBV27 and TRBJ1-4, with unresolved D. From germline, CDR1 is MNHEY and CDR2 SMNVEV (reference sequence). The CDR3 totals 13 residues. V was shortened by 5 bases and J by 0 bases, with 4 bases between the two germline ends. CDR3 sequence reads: CASSPTTNEKLFF. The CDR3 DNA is TGTGCCAGCAGTCCCACAACTAATGAAAAACTGTTTTTT.

The CDR3 DNA follows: TGCGCCAGCAGCCAAGAATCAGGGACAGGGTTCTATGGCTACACCTTC. This gives the protein CASSQESGTGFYGYTF. V is TRBV4-1 and J is TRBJ1-2; 9 bases match TRBD1. Germline assignment: CDR1 MGHRA and CDR2 YSYEKL. The CDR3 runs 16 residues. The J segment lost 4 bases and the V segment lost 0 bases, leaving 6 bases of the junction unmatched.

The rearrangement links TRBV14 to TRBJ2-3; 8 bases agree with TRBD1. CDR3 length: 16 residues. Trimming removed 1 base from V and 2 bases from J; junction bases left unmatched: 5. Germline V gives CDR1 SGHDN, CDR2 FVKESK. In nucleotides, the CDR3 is TGTGCCAGCAGCCAAGTTGACAGGGGATTCACAGATACGCAGTATTTT. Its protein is CASSQVDRGFTDTQYF. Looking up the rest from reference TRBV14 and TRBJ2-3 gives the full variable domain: EAGVTQFPSHSVIEKGQTVTLRCDPISGHDNLYWYRRVMGKEIKFLLHFVKESKQDESGMPNNRFLAERTGGTYSTLKVQPAELEDSGVYFCASSQVDRGFTDTQYFGPGTRLTVL.

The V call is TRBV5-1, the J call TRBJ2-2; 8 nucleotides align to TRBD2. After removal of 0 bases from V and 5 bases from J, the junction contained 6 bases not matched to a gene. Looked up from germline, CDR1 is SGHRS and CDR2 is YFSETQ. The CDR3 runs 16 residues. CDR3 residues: CASSLAPSGSTGELFF. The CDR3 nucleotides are TGCGCCAGCAGCTTGGCACCCAGCGGGAGTACCGGGGAGCTGTTTTTT.

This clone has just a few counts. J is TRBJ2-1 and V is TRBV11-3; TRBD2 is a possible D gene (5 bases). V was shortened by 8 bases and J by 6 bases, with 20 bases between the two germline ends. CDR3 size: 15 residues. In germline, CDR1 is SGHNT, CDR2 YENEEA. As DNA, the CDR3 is TGTGCCAGCGAGGGCCCTCTTCGGGCAGGCAATGAGCAGTTCTTC. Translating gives CASEGPLRAGNEQFF.

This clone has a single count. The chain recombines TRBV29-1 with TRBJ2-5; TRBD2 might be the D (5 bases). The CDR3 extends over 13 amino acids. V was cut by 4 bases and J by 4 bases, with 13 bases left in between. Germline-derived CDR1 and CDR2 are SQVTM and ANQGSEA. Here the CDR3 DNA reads TGCAGCGTTGTACGGGGATTTTTAGAGACCCAGTACTTC. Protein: CSVVRGFLETQYF.

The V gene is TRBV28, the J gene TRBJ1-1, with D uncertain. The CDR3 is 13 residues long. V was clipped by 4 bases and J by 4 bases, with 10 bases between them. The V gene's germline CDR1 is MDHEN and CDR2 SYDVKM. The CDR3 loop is CASSSHDSTEAFF. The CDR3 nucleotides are TGTGCCAGCAGTTCCCATGATAGCACTGAAGCTTTCTTT.

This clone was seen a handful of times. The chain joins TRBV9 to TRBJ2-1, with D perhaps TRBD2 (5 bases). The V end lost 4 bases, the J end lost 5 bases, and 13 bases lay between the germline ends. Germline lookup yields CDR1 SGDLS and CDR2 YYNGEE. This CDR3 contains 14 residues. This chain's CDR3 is CASSPQTRNNEQFF. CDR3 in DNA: TGTGCCAGCAGCCCCCAAACTAGGAACAATGAGCAGTTCTTC. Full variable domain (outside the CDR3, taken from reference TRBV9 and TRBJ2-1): DSGVTQTPKHLITATGQRVTLRCSPRSGDLSVYWYQQSLDQGLQFLIQYYNGEERAKGNILERFSAQQFPDLHSELNLSSLELGDSALYFCASSPQTRNNEQFFGPGTRLTVL.

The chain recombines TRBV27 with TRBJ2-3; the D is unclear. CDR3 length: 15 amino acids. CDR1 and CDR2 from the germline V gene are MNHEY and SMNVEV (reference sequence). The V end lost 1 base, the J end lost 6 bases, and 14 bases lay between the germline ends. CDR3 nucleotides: TGTGCCAGCAGTTTATTCCCCATAGGAGCCGATACGCAGTATTTT. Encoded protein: CASSLFPIGADTQYF.

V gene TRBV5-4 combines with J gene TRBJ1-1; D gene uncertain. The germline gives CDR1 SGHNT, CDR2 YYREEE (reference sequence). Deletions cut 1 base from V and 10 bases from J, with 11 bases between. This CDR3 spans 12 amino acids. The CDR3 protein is CASSLSGKRAFF. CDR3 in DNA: TGTGCCAGCAGCTTGTCGGGGAAGCGAGCTTTCTTT. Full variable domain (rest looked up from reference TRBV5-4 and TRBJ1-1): ETGVTQSPTHLIKTRGQQVTLRCSSQSGHNTVSWYQQALGQGPQFIFQYYREEENGRGNFPPRFSGLQFPNYSSELNVNALELDDSALYLCASSLSGKRAFFGQGTRLTVV.

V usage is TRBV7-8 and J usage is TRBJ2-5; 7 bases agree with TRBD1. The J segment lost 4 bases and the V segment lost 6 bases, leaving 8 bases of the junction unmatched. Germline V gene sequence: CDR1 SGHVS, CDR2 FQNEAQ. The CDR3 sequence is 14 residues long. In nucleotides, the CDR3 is TGTGCCAGCAGTCGGTACAGGGGAATAGAGACCCAGTACTTC. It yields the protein CASSRYRGIETQYF.

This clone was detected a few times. CDR3: CASSPNKGDRGRGGYTF. CDR3 sequence (DNA): TGTGCCAGCAGCCCGAATAAAGGGGACAGGGGGCGTGGTGGCTACACCTTC. The chain joins TRBV7-3 to TRBJ1-2; TRBD1 agrees at 12 bases. Germline V gives CDR1 SGHTA, CDR2 FQGTGA. The junction had 14 bases not matched to a gene; V was cut back by 5 bases and J by 7 bases. The CDR3 sequence is 17 residues long.

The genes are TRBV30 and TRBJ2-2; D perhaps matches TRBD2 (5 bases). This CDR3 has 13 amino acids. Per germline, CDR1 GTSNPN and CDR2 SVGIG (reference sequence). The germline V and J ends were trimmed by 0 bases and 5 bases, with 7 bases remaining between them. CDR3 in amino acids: CAWSVEGTGELFF. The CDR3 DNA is TGTGCCTGGAGTGTAGAGGGTACCGGGGAGCTGTTTTTT. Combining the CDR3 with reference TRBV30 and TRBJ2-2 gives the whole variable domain SQTIHQWPATLVQPVGSPLSLECTVEGTSNPNLYWYRQAAGRGLQLLFYSVGIGQISSEVPQNLSASRPQDRQFILSSKKLLLSDSGFYLCAWSVEGTGELFFGEGSRLTVL.

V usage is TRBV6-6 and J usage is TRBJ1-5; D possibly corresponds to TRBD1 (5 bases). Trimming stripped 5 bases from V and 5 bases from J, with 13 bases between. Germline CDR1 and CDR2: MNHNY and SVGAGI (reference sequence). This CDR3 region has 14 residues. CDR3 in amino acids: CASSPGSVDQPQHF. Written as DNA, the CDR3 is TGTGCCAGCAGTCCAGGGTCTGTGGATCAGCCCCAGCATTTT.

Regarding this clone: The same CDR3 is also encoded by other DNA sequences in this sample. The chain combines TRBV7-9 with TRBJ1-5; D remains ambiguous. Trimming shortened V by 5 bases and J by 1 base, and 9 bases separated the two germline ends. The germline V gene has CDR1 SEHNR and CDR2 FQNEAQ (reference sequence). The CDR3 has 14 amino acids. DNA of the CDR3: TGTGCCAGCAGCCCCCCGGGAAGCAATCAGCCCCAGCATTTT. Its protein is CASSPPGSNQPQHF.

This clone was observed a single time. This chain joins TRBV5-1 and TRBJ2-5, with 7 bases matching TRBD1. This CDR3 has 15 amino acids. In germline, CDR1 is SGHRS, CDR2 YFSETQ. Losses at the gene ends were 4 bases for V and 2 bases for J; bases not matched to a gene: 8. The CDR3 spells CASSPRDSHQETQYF. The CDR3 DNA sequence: TGCGCCAGCAGCCCCCGGGACAGCCATCAAGAGACCCAGTACTTC.

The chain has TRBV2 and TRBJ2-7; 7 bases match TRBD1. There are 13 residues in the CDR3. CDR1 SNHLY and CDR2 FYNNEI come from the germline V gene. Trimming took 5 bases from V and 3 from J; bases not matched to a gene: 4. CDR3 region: CASSPTGIYEQYF. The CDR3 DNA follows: TGTGCCAGCAGTCCGACAGGGATCTACGAGCAGTACTTC.

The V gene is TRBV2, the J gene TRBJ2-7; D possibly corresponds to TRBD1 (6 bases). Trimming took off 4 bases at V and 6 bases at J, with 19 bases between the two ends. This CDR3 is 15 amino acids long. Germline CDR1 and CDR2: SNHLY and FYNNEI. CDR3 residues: CASSATGQPFSEQYF. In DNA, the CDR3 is TGTGCCAGCAGTGCCACAGGACAGCCTTTTAGCGAGCAGTACTTC.

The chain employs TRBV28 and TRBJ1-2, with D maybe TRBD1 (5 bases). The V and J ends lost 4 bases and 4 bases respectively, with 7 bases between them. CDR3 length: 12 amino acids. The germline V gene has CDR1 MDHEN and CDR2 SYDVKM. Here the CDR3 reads CASSSTAYGYTF. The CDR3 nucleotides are TGTGCCAGCAGTTCGACAGCCTATGGCTACACCTTC.

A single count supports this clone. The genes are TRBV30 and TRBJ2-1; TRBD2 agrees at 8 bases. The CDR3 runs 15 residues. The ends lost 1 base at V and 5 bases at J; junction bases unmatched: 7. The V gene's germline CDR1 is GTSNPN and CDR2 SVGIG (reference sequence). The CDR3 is CAWSARAGVHNEQFF. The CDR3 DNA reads TGTGCCTGGAGTGCCCGAGCGGGGGTACACAATGAGCAGTTCTTC.

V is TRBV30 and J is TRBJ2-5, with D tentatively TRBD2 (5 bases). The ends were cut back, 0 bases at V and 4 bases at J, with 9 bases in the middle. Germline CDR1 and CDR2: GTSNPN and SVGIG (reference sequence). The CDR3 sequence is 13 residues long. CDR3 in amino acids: CAWSVLAGETQYF. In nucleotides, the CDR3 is TGTGCCTGGAGTGTACTGGCGGGAGAGACCCAGTACTTC. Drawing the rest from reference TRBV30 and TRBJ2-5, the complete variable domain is SQTIHQWPATLVQPVGSPLSLECTVEGTSNPNLYWYRQAAGRGLQLLFYSVGIGQISSEVPQNLSASRPQDRQFILSSKKLLLSDSGFYLCAWSVLAGETQYFGPGTRLLVL.

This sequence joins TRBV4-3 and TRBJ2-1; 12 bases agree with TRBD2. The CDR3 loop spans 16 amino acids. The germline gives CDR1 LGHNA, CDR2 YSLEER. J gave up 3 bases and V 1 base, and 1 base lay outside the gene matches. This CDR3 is CASSQGLAGDYNEQFF. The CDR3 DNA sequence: TGCGCCAGCAGCCAAGGACTAGCGGGAGACTACAATGAGCAGTTCTTC.

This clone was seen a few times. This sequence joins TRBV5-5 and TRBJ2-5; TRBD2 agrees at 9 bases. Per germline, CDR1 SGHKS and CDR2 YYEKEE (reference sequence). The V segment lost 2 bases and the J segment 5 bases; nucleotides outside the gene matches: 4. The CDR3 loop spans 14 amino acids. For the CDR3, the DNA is TGTGCCAGCAGCTTCAATAGCGGGAGCGAGACCCAGTACTTC. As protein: CASSFNSGSETQYF.

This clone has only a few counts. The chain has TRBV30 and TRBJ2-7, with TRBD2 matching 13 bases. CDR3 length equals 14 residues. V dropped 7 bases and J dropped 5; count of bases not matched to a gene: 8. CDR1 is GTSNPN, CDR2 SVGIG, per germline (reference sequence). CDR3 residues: CASGTSGILDEQYF. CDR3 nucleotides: TGTGCCTCCGGGACTAGCGGGATCCTGGACGAGCAGTACTTC.

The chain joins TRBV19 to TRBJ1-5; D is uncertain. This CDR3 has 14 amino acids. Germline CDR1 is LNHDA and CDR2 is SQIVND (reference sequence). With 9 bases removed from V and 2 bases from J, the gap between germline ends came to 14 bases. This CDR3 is CASRVRGGNQPQHF. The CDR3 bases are TGTGCCAGCCGCGTTCGGGGAGGCAATCAGCCCCAGCATTTT. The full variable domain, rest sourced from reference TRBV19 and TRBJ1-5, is DGGITQSPKYLFRKEGQNVTLSCEQNLNHDAMYWYRQDPGQGLRLIYYSQIVNDFQKGDIAEGYSVSREKKESFPLTVTSAQKNPTAFYLCASRVRGGNQPQHFGDGTRLSIL.

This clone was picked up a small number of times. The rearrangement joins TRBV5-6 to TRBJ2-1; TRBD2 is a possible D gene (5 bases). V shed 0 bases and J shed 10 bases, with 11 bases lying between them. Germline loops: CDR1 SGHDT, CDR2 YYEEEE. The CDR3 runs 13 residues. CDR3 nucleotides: TGTGCCAGCAGCTTGGGAGGGCTTCGGGAGCAGTTCTTC. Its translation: CASSLGGLREQFF.

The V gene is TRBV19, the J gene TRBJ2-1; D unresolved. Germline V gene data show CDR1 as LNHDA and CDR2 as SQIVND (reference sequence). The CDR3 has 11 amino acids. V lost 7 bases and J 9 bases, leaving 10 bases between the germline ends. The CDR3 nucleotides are TGTGCCAGTATTAAAGGAGTTGAGCAGTTCTTC. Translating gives CASIKGVEQFF.